These 5 T cell receptor beta chains came from one sample sequenced in a study of T cell responses to AZD1222 COVID-19 vaccine. Repertoires were generated with immunoSEQ multiplex PCR, while TCRdb's copy carries only in-frame clones and drops some. The sample contains around 140,000 clones, about 89% of which appear only once. The sample here was peripheral blood, taken on day 0 of AZD1222 vaccination. These receptors were taken from an adult in good health.

J is TRBJ1-1 and V is TRBV15; TRBD1 matches at 7 bases. There are 15 residues in the CDR3. Germline CDR1 LNHNV, CDR2 YYDKDF (reference sequence). V was clipped by 0 bases and J by 8 bases; unmatched bases: 9. The CDR3 nucleotides read TGTGCCACCAGCAGAGATTTTGGGGTGACAGGGGAAGCTTTCTTT. Protein product: CATSRDFGVTGEAFF.

The rearrangement joins TRBV4-1 to TRBJ2-2; a possible D gene is TRBD2 (5 bases). This CDR3 contains 16 residues. V lost 2 bases and J lost 6, with 16 bases in between. CDR1 MGHRA and CDR2 YSYEKL come from the germline V gene. Here the CDR3 reads CASSQIMSSSPGELFF. CDR3 DNA sequence: TGCGCCAGCAGCCAAATTATGTCTAGCTCTCCCGGGGAGCTGTTTTTT.

The rearrangement uses TRBV9 and TRBJ2-7; 10 nucleotides agree with TRBD1. Germline loops: CDR1 SGDLS, CDR2 YYNGEE. V lost 2 bases and J lost 3; bases outside the gene matches: 5. The CDR3 has 15 amino acids. The CDR3, as DNA: TGTGCCAGCAGCGTGACGGGACAGGGGCACTACGAGCAGTACTTC. It is translated as CASSVTGQGHYEQYF. Together with reference TRBV9 and TRBJ2-7, the CDR3 gives the full variable domain: DSGVTQTPKHLITATGQRVTLRCSPRSGDLSVYWYQQSLDQGLQFLIQYYNGEERAKGNILERFSAQQFPDLHSELNLSSLELGDSALYFCASSVTGQGHYEQYFGPGTRLTVT.

The chain combines TRBV7-9 with TRBJ1-4, with 9 positions matching TRBD1. The CDR3 extends over 15 amino acids. The germline CDR1 and CDR2 sequences are SEHNR and FQNEAQ (reference sequence). Unmatched junction bases numbered 9, after V lost 5 bases and J lost 8 bases. DNA for the CDR3: TGTGCCAGCAGCCCACCCGGGACAGGGCGGGAAAAACTGTTTTTT. It encodes CASSPPGTGREKLFF. The complete variable domain, with remaining parts taken from reference TRBV7-9 and TRBJ1-4, reads DTGVSQNPRHKITKRGQNVTFRCDPISEHNRLYWYRQTLGQGPEFLTYFQNEAQLEKSRLLSDRFSAERPKGSFSTLEIQRTEQGDSAMYLCASSPPGTGREKLFFGSGTQLSVL.

The rearrangement uses TRBV27 and TRBJ1-5; D remains ambiguous. The germline V gene has CDR1 MNHEY and CDR2 SMNVEV (reference sequence). Trimming pared 0 bases from V and 2 bases from J, leaving 2 bases between. The CDR3 totals 13 residues. CDR3 loop: CASSLSGNQPQHF. The CDR3 nucleotides read TGTGCCAGCAGTTTATCGGGCAATCAGCCCCAGCATTTT.